These 7 T cell receptor beta chains were all obtained from the same sample, sequenced in a study of blood T cell repertoires in COVID-19. Produced via immunoSEQ multiplex PCR; TCRdb's table is partial and in-frame only. The sample holds 150,000 to 200,000 clones, 89% seen once. Sequencing input: peripheral blood. Receptor source: a man younger than 30 who had recovered from COVID-19.

V and J are TRBV5-1 and TRBJ1-2, with 7 bases that match TRBD1. V shed 3 bases and J 5 bases; nucleotides not matched to a gene: 13. The CDR3 has 16 residues. Germline lookup yields CDR1 SGHRS and CDR2 YFSETQ. The CDR3 region has the DNA TGCGCCAGCAGCTCAGAACAGGGGCCCCCACTTTATGGCTACACCTTC. The encoded protein is CASSSEQGPPLYGYTF.

The chain uses TRBV9 and TRBJ1-2; 11 positions match TRBD1. There are 15 residues in the CDR3. The germline V gene encodes CDR1 SGDLS and CDR2 YYNGEE. V lost 4 bases to trimming and J lost 2 bases; unmatched junction nucleotides: 4. CDR3 loop: CASSLGDRGNYGYTF. In nucleotides, the CDR3 is TGTGCCAGCAGCCTAGGGGACAGGGGGAACTATGGCTACACCTTC.

The V gene is TRBV4-1, the J gene TRBJ2-7, with a possible D match to TRBD2 (6 bases). Germline CDR1 is MGHRA and CDR2 is YSYEKL. The CDR3 is 16 amino acids. The ends were cut back, 4 bases at V and 5 bases at J, with 21 bases in the middle. Here the CDR3 DNA reads TGCGCCAGCAGCCCCCGGGGGAACGGGAGAACTGACGAGCAGTACTTC. Protein: CASSPRGNGRTDEQYF.

This clone has a single count. The chain has TRBV25-1 and TRBJ1-1; D might be TRBD1 (6 bases). Germline assignment: CDR1 MGHDK and CDR2 SYGVNS. The CDR3 consists of 12 residues. Deletions cut 6 bases from V and 5 bases from J, with 10 bases between. DNA of the CDR3: TGTGCCAGCAGACAGGGATTGACTGAAGCTTTCTTT. Encoded protein: CASRQGLTEAFF.

The chain is built from TRBV3-1 (or the pseudogene TRBV3-2) and TRBJ2-3; 8 bases align to TRBD2. Germline V CDR1 and CDR2: LGHDT, YNNKEL (reference sequence). The J segment lost 5 bases and the V segment lost 0 bases, leaving 10 bases of the junction unmatched. The CDR3 runs 17 residues. CDR3 coding DNA: TGTGCCAGCAGCCAAGACGTCGCGGGACTAGGAAAAGATACGCAGTATTTT. Its translation: CASSQDVAGLGKDTQYF.

The chain has TRBV27 and TRBJ1-6; possible D gene TRBD1, 6 bases. The CDR3 sequence is 15 residues long. Germline-derived CDR1 and CDR2 are MNHEY and SMNVEV (reference sequence). V lost 6 bases, J lost 7 bases, and 16 bases lay in between. The CDR3 is CASSPRGQGNSPLHF. In nucleotides, the CDR3 is TGTGCCAGCAGCCCACGTGGGCAGGGGAATTCACCCCTCCACTTT.

There are a few counts of this clone. The J gene is TRBJ1-1, the V gene TRBV19; 7 nucleotides line up with TRBD1. The junction had 6 bases not matched to a gene; V was cut back by 0 bases and J by 5 bases. The germline gives CDR1 LNHDA, CDR2 SQIVND (reference sequence). The CDR3 consists of 15 residues. The CDR3: CASSIDDRAGTEAFF. CDR3 coding DNA: TGTGCCAGTAGTATAGATGACAGGGCGGGGACTGAAGCTTTCTTT.